This TCR beta chain derives from a study of control samples from healthy donors and cancer patients. In regard to this clone: This sample includes further DNA sequences coding for the same CDR3.

The germline V gene encodes CDR1 SGDLS and CDR2 YYNGEE. CDR3 length: 11 residues. The V end was cut by 8 bases, the J end by 3 bases, with 9 bases between. This table comes from immunoSEQ multiplex PCR, and its TCRdb copy is limited to in-frame clones, with some not included. Altogether 90,000 to 110,000 clones are present, 83% being singletons, with the ten largest covering 13%. Sequencing used blood. The chain uses TRBV9 and TRBJ2-7; D is uncertain. The receptor's source is a woman aged 50 to 60 in good health. The CDR3, as DNA: TGTGCCAGTCACCCAAGCTACGAGCAGTACTTC. Translating gives CASHPSYEQYF.